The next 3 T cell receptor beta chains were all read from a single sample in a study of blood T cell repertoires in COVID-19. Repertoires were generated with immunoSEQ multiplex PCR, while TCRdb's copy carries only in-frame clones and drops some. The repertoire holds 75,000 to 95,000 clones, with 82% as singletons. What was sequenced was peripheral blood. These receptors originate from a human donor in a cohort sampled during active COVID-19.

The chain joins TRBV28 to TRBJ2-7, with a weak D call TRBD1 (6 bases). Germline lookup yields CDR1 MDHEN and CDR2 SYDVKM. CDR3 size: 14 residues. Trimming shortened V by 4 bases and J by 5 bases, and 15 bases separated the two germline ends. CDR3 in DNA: TGTGCCAGCAGTTCCCGGGACATAGACCACGAGCAGTACTTC. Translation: CASSSRDIDHEQYF.

CDR3 sequence reads: CASSIVAGGTNEQFF. CDR3 coding DNA: TGTGCCAGTAGTATAGTCGCGGGGGGAACCAATGAGCAGTTCTTC. The J gene is TRBJ2-1, the V gene TRBV19; 8 nucleotides agree with TRBD2. The germline V gene has CDR1 LNHDA and CDR2 SQIVND (reference sequence). Trimming took 1 base from V and 6 from J; bases not matched to a gene: 5. CDR3 size: 15 residues.

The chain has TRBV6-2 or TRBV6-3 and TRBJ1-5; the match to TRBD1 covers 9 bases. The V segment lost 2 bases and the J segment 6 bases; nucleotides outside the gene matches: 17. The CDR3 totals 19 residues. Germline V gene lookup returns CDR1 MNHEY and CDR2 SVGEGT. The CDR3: CASSYAFLRNDRGSQPQHF. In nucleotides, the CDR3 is TGTGCCAGCAGTTACGCATTCCTTAGAAATGACAGGGGGAGTCAGCCCCAGCATTTT.